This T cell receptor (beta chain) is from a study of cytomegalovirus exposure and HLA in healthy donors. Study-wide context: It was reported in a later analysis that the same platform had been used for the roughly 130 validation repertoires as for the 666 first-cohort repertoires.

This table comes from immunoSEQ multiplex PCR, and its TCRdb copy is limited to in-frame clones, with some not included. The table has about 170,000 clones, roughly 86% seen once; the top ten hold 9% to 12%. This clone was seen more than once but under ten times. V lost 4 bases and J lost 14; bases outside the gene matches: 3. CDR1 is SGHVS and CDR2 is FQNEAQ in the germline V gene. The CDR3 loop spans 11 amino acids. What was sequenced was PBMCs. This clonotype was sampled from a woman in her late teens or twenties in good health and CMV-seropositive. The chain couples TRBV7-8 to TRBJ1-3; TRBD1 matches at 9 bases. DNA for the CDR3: TGTGCCAGCAGCTCCCGGACAGGGGTATATTTT. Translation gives CASSSRTGVYF.